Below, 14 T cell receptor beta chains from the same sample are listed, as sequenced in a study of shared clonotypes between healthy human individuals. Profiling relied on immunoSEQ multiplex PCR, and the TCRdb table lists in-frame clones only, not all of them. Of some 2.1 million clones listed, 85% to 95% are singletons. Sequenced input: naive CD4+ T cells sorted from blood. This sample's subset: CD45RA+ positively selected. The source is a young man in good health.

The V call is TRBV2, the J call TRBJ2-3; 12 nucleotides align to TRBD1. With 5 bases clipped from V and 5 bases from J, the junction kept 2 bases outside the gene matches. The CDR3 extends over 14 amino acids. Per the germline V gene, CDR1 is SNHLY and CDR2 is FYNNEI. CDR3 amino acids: CASSWDRGRDTQYF. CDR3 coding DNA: TGTGCCAGCAGTTGGGACAGGGGGCGAGATACGCAGTATTTT.

For the CDR3, the DNA is TGTGCCAGTACCACCGGGACAGGCCCTTACACAGATACGCAGTATTTT. Protein: CASTTGTGPYTDTQYF. J is TRBJ2-3 and V is TRBV19; 8 bases match TRBD1. Germline trimming cut 7 bases from V and 2 bases from J; bases unmatched to any gene: 11. CDR3 length equals 16 residues. CDR1 and CDR2 (germline): LNHDA, SQIVND (reference sequence).

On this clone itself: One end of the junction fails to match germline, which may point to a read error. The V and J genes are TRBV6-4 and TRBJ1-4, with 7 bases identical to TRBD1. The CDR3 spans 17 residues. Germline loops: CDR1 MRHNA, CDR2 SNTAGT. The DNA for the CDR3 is TGTGCCAGCAGTTACTCTGGCCAAGGGGGCGGTAATGAAAAACTGTTTTTT. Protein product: CASSYSGQGGGNEKLFF.

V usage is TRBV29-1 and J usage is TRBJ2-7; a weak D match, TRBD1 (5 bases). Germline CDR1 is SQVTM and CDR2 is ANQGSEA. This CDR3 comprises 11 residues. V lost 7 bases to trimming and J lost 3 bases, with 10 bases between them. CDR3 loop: CSGFDSYEQYF. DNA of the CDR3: TGCAGCGGATTTGACAGCTACGAGCAGTACTTC.

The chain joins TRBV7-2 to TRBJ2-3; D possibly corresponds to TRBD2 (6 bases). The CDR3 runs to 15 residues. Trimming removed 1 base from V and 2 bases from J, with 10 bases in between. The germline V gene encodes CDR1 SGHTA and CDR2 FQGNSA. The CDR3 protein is CASSLGGLPTDTQYF. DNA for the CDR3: TGTGCCAGCAGCTTAGGAGGACTACCCACAGATACGCAGTATTTT. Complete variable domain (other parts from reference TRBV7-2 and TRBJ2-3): GAGVSQSPSNKVTEKGKDVELRCDPISGHTALYWYRQSLGQGLEFLIYFQGNSAPDKSGLPSDRFSAERTGGSVSTLTIQRTQQEDSAVYLCASSLGGLPTDTQYFGPGTRLTVL.

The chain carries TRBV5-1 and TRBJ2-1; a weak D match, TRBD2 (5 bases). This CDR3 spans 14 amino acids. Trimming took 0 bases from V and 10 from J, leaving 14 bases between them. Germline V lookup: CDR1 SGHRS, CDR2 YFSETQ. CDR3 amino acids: CASSLGSSVTEQFF. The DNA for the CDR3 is TGCGCCAGCAGCTTGGGGAGTAGCGTTACCGAGCAGTTCTTC.

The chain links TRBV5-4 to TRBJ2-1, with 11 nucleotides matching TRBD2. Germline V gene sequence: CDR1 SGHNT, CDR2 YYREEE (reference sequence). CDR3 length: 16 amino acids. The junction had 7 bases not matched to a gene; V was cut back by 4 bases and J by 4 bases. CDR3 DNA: TGTGCCAGCAGCCCGCTAGCGGGAGGCCTGTACAATGAGCAGTTCTTC. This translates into CASSPLAGGLYNEQFF.

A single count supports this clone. The CDR3 DNA sequence: TGCAGCGTTGGGGGGACTAGCGGGTACCCCGTGGGAGAGACCCAGTACTTC. The encoded protein is CSVGGTSGYPVGETQYF. The rearrangement uses TRBV29-1 and TRBJ2-5, with 12 positions matching TRBD2. The CDR3 length is 17 residues. Germline V gene lookup returns CDR1 SQVTM and CDR2 ANQGSEA. With V trimmed by 4 bases and J by 4 bases, 13 bases remained unmatched.

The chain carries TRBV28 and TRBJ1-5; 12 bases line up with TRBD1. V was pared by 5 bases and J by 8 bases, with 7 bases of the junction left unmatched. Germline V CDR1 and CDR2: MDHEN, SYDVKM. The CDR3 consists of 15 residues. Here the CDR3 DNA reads TGTGCCAGCAGTCCGGGGACAGGGGGCAGTGAGCCCCAGCATTTT. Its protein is CASSPGTGGSEPQHF.

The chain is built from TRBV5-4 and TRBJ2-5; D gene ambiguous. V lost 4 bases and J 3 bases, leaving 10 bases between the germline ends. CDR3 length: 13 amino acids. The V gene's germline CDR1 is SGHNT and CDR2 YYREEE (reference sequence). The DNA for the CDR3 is TGTGCCAGCAGCCCCCGGGTTGAAGAGACCCAGTACTTC. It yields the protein CASSPRVEETQYF.

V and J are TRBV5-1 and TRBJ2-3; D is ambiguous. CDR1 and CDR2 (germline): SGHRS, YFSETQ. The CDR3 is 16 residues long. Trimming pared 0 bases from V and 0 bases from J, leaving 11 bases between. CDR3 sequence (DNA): TGCGCCAGCAGCTTGGGTCAAATGAGAAGCACAGATACGCAGTATTTT. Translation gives CASSLGQMRSTDTQYF.

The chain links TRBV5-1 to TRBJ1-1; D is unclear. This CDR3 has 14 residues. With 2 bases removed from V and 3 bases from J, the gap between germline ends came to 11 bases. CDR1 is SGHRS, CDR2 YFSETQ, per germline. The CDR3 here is CASSLRALDTEAFF. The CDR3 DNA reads TGCGCCAGCAGCTTACGTGCTTTGGACACTGAAGCTTTCTTT.

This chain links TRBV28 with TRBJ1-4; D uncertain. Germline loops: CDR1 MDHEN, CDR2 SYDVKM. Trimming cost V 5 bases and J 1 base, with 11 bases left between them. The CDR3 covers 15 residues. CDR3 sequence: CASSASEVTNEKLFF. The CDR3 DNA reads TGTGCCAGCAGTGCCAGTGAGGTAACTAATGAAAAACTGTTTTTT.

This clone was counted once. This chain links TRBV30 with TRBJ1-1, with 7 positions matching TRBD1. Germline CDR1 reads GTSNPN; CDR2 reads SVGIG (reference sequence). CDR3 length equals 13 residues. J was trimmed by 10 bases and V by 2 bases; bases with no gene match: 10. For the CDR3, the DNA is TGTGCCTGGAGTAAAGGAAAAACAGGGGCAGCTTTCTTT. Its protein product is CAWSKGKTGAAFF.